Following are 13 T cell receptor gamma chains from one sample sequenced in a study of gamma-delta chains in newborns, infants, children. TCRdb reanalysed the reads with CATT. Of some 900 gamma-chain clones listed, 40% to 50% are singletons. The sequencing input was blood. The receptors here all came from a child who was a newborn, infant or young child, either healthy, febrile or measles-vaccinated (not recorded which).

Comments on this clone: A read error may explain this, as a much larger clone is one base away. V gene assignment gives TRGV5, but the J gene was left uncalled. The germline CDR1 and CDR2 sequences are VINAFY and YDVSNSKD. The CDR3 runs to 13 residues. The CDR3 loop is CATWDRLDYNKLF. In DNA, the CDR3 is TGTGCCACCTGGGACAGGCTGGATTATAACAAACTCTTT.

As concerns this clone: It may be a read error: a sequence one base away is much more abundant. CDR3 in amino acids: CATWGGWFKIF. In DNA, the CDR3 is TGTGCCACCTGGGGTGGTTGGTTCAAGATATTT. The rearrangement links TRGV4 to TRGJP1. Assignment of the J gene here rests on matching the DNA to germline, because TCRdb gives none. V was clipped by 5 bases and J by 7 bases; unmatched bases: 1. The germline CDR1 and CDR2 sequences are EGSTGY and YDSYTSSV. The CDR3 runs 11 residues.

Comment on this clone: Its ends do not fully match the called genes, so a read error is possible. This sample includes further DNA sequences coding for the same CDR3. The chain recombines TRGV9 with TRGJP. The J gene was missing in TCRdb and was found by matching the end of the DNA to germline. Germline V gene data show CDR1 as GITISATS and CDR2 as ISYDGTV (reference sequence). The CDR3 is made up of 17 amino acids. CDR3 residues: CALWEVLDELGKKIKVF. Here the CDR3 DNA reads TGTGCCTTGTGGGAGGTGCTGGATGAGTTAGGCAAAAAAATCAAGGTATTT.

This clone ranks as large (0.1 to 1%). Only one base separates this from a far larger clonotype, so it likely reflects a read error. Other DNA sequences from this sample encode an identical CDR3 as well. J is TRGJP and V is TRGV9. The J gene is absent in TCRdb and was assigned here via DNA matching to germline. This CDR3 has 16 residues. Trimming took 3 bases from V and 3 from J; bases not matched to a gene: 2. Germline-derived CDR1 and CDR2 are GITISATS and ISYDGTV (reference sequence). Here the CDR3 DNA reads TGTGCCTTGTGGGAGCTGCAAGAGTTGGGCAAAAAAATCAAGGTATTT. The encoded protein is CALWELQELGKKIKVF.

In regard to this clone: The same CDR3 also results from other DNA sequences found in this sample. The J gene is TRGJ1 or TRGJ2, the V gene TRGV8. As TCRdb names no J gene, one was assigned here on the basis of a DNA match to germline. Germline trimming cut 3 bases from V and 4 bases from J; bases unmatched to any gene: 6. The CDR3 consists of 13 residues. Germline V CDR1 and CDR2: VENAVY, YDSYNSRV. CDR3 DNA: TGTGCCACCTGGGATCCACAATATTATAAGAAACTCTTT. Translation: CATWDPQYYKKLF.

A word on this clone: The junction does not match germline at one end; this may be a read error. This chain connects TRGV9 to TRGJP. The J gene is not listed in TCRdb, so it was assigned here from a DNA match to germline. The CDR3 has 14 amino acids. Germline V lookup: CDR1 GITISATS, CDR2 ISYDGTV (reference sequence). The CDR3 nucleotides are TGTGCCTTGTGGGAGGTGCAGGGCAAAAAAGTCAAGGTATTT. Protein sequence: CALWEVQGKKVKVF.

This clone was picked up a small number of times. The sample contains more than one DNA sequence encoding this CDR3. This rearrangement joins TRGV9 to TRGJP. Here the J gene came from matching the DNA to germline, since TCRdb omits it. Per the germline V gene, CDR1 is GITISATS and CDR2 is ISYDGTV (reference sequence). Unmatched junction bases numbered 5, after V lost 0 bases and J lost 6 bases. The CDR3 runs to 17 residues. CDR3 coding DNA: TGTGCCTTGTGGGAGGTGCAGGGAGAGTTGGGCAAAAAAATCAAGGTATTT. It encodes CALWEVQGELGKKIKVF.

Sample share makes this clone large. The CDR3 loop is CATWDSSNYYKKLF. The CDR3 DNA reads TGTGCCACCTGGGACAGCTCGAATTATTATAAGAAACTCTTT. The chain links TRGV3 to TRGJ1 or TRGJ2. TCRdb leaves out the J gene; it was filled in here by matching the DNA to germline. The V segment lost 1 base and the J segment 0 bases; nucleotides outside the gene matches: 3. The CDR3 loop spans 14 amino acids. Germline CDR1 VTNTFY, CDR2 YDVSTARD (reference sequence).

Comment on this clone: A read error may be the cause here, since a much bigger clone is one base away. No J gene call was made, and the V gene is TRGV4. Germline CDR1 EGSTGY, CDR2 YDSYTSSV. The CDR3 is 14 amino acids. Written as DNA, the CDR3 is TGTGCCACCTGGGTCCTACGCAATTATTATAAGGAACTCTTT. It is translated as CATWVLRNYYKELF.

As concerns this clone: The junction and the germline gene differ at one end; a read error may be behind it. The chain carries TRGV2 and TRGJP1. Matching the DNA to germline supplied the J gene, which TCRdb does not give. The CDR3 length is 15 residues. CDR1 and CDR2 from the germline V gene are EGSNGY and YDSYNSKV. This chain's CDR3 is CATWDRYTSGWIKIF. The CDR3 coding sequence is TGTGCCACCTGGGACAGATATACCAGTGGTTGGATCAAGATATTT.

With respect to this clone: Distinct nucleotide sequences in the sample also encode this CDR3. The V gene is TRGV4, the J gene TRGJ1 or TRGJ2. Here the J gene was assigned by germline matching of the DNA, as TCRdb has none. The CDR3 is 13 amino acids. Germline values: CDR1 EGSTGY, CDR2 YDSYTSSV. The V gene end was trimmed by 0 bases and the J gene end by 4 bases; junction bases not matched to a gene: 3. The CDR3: CATWDGSYYKKLF. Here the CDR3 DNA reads TGTGCCACCTGGGATGGGTCCTATTATAAGAAACTCTTT.

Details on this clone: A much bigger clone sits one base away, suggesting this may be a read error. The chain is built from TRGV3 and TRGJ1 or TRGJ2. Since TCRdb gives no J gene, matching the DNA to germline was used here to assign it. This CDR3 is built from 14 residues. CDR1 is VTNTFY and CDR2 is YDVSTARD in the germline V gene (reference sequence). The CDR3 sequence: CASWDRSNYYKKLF. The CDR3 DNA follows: TGTGCCTCCTGGGACAGGTCGAATTATTATAAGAAACTCTTT.

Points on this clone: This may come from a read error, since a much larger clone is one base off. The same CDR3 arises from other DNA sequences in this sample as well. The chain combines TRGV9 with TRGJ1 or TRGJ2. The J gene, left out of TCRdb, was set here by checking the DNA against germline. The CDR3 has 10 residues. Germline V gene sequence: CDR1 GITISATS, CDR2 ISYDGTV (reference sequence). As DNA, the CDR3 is TGTGCCCTGTGGGAGATGGAGAAACTCTTT. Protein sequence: CALWEMEKLF.